This T cell receptor beta chain was obtained from a study of shared clonotypes between healthy human individuals (dated by TCRdb to 2020 to 2022). About the study as a whole: The cohort comprised two women and a few men aged 18 to 49 years. Libraries were prepared and TCR repertoires were sequenced by different laboratories using diverse techniques, in order to increase sequencing depth and limit assay-specific biases. Per donor, three plates each were used for CD4 naive and CD4 memory, two for CD8 naive, and one for CD8 memory. The study deeply sequenced blood TCR repertoires of several healthy adults to estimate repertoire size and the extent of clonotype sharing between individuals. Per donor, leukapheresis produced somewhere between about 0.94 and 9.5 billion PBMCs. Beyond this particular receptor, the publication reports: The small number of donors limited the genetic and exposure-history diversity represented. Compared with non-shared clonotypes, the clonotypes found in all four sorted-subset donors had higher generation probabilities. Incomplete sequencing was indicated by rarefaction of sorted-subset datasets, despite the large sequencing depth. Sharing across a few donors was observed for approximately 4.6% of naive CD4, under 4% of naive CD8, over 2% of memory CD4, and approximately 0.41% of memory CD8 clonotypes. Only blood was sampled, and tissue TCR repertoires likely differ from those in blood. Based on pairwise subsampling, the degree of clonotype sharing among donors was expected to be affected by sequencing depth. Estimated clonotype richness was generally larger for naive than for memory subsets.

The CDR1 and CDR2 encoded by the germline V gene (reference sequence) are GTSNPN and SVGIG. From the cysteine up to the phenylalanine, the CDR3 has a length of 11 residues. Just the 33-base CDR3 DNA is kept, in frame starting at base 1. The trim is 3 bases for V and 4 bases for J, with a gap of 4 bases between the germline ends. Using the deep immunoSEQ assay, multiplex PCR amplified TCR CDR3 regions from genomic DNA. Genomic DNA extracted from each cell subset was distributed evenly over all wells of several immunoSEQ 96-well plates, and each plate served as one replicate. Each replicate PCR for sorted subsets received about 220 ng genomic DNA, equal to about 29,000 T cell genomes. Purified libraries were measured with a Qubit 3.0 fluorometer, size-checked on a Bioanalyzer 2100, and measured again with the KAPA Library Quantification kit. A separate single-read 150-cycle Illumina NextSeq 550 flow cell was used to sequence each immunoSEQ 96-well plate. Regarding the original processing steps: Because the immunoSEQ output included only junctional sequences and no quality scores, the filtering could not be the same as the filtering used for full-length reads. Sequences were annotated with PyIR, a Python wrapper for IgBLAST v1.9, and V/J genes and CDR3 were assigned using IMGT germline references. Any read was removed if the V/J assignment was weak (E-value above 1e-6), the CDR3 was missing, or the read contained stop codons, out-of-frame junctions, or ambiguous translated residues. V3J clonotypes were defined as sequences sharing the same inferred V gene, J gene, and CDR3 amino acid sequence. Percentage overlap between repertoires was calculated by dividing the number of shared unique clonotypes by the size of the smaller repertoire. RTK rarefaction, the Chao1 estimator, and Recon v2.1 estimates of unobserved clonotypes were used to assess repertoire richness. For all TCRbeta clonotypes obtained by the gDNA method from a few donors, generation probabilities were computed with OLGA. TCRdb holds this immuneACCESS table with in-frame rearrangements only. Some clones are missing; in checked studies, unresolved V genes explain under half, and the rest has no known cause. D and trimming come from the DNA, and the V and J calls and clone size come from that table. Recorded for this sample are 950,000 to 1,300,000 clones; about 70% of them occurred a single time. About 1.5% of the sample goes to the ten largest clones.

On this clone: Its antigen specificity is not known. No much larger clone is present one base from it, and per-base qualities are unavailable. In the same sample, other DNA sequences code for this CDR3.

The donors were healthy, HIV-negative adults with no recently reported acute infections or vaccinations. Only Caucasian adults living in Nashville, Tennessee, USA were represented among the donors. CD4+ T cells were enriched by magnetic negative selection, after which naive cells were positively selected on CD45RA and the negative fraction was taken as the memory subset. After blood collection by leukapheresis, PBMCs were isolated using Ficoll-Histopaque density gradient centrifugation and then cryopreserved in the vapor phase of liquid nitrogen. Analytical flow cytometry was used to check the purity and quantity of each magnetically sorted T cell population. Genomic DNA was isolated from each sorted fraction and quantified by UV absorbance on a Nanodrop 2000c.

This sequence was found in a man aged 18 to 35 in good health. The rearranged chain carries TRBV30 and TRBJ2-1; no D gene call is confident. Sample: memory CD4+ T cells sorted from blood. What the cell subset or site label conveys for this sample: CD45RA-negative fraction. The nucleotides read TGTGCCTGGAGCGGGTACAATGAGCAGTTCTTC. Translation gives CAWSGYNEQFF.